Below, one T cell receptor beta chain is given with its context. This sample stems from a study of CD8 T cells in Susac syndrome. From blood CD8+ and CD4+ T cells, TCR beta sequences were generated. The healthy controls were matched to patients by age and sex. CD8+ and CD4+ T cells were negatively isolated; TEMRA cells were FACS-enriched. cDNA came from about 0.46 to 1 ug RNA primed by random hexamers. Amplification of TCR beta CDR3 across 54 Vbeta and 13 Jbeta was performed with immunoSEQ multiplex PCR. Via MiXCR, TCRdb re-called the immunoSEQ multiplex PCR reads, giving one row per CDR3 protein. Counted here are 150,000 to 200,000 distinct CDR3 sequences, more than 90% occurring once; the ten biggest clones make up roughly 0.13%. V was clipped by 0 bases and J by 1 base; unmatched bases: 3. CDR3 size: 16 residues. The germline V gene has CDR1 SGHRS and CDR2 YFSETQ.

The sample consisted of CD4+ T cells from PBMCs. The chain links TRBV5-1 to TRBJ2-1; 8 bases are shared with TRBD1. The clonotype comes from a human donor in good health. CDR3 sequence reads: CASSLVGTGSYNEQFF. For the CDR3, the DNA is TGCGCCAGCAGCTTGGTGGGGACAGGTTCCTACAATGAGCAGTTCTTC.